The 3 T cell receptor beta chains below come from one sample, sequenced in a study of T cell clones after liver transplantation. Measured with immunoSEQ multiplex PCR; TCRdb has only the in-frame clones, and not every one. The data contain fewer than 80,000 clones, roughly 84% of them singletons. The source was CD4+ T cells from blood, collected roughly 48 months after liver transplant. All receptors come from a human patient who received a liver transplant. The graft donor may have contributed some T cells.

This clone was found a few times. This chain links TRBV5-1 with TRBJ2-1, with TRBD2 matching over 11 bases. V was clipped by 4 bases and J by 2 bases; unmatched bases: 5. CDR1 and CDR2 (germline): SGHRS, YFSETQ. This CDR3 has 16 amino acids. CDR3 residues: CASSPTSGAPYNEQFF. As DNA, the CDR3 is TGCGCCAGCAGCCCGACTAGCGGGGCCCCCTACAATGAGCAGTTCTTC. Full variable domain (outside the CDR3, taken from reference TRBV5-1 and TRBJ2-1): KAGVTQTPRYLIKTRGQQVTLSCSPISGHRSVSWYQQTPGQGLQFLFEYFSETQRNKGNFPGRFSGRQFSNSRSEMNVSTLELGDSALYLCASSPTSGAPYNEQFFGPGTRLTVL.

This sequence joins TRBV19 and TRBJ1-4, with 7 bases fitting TRBD1. Germline V gene lookup returns CDR1 LNHDA and CDR2 SQIVND (reference sequence). J lost 0 bases, V lost 6 bases, and 10 bases had no gene match. The CDR3 covers 17 residues. CDR3 protein: CASRPGVTGTTNEKLFF. CDR3 in DNA: TGTGCCAGTAGACCAGGTGTGACAGGGACAACTAATGAAAAACTGTTTTTT.

J is TRBJ2-2 and V is TRBV7-3; D is uncertain. Germline values: CDR1 SGHTA, CDR2 FQGTGA. This CDR3 has 14 residues. Trimming cost V 0 bases and J 1 base, with 3 bases left between them. The CDR3 DNA reads as TGTGCCAGCAGCTTAACTAGGAACACCGGGGAGCTGTTTTTT. It specifies CASSLTRNTGELFF.